The present T cell receptor (beta chain) was sequenced within a study of blood T cell repertoires in COVID-19 (dated by TCRdb to 2019 to 2021). A note on the overall study: Samples from collaborators originated in the United States, Italy and Spain and spanned both the acute and convalescent phases of COVID-19. The material from the prospective study consisted of cDNA or gDNA derived from T cells, B-cell-depleted T cells, or PBMCs. Deeply sampled blood TCRbeta repertoires from subjects exposed to, actively infected with, or recovered from COVID-19 were included in the dataset. The repertoires were released in a freely available public database intended as a resource for research on the immune response to SARS-CoV-2. Samples were obtained from the ongoing ImmuneRACE study (first 160 participants) and from 950 to 1,500 subjects provided by 6 global collaborators. Sample metadata almost always included a de-identified subject ID, COVID-19 status, age in years and sex. Where available, HLA class I and class II types were obtained from metadata supplied by the sample provider rather than from assay-based typing. Results the study describes overall, beyond this receptor: The amount of clinical and demographic metadata varied by source and participant and was provided uncurated.

Participants in the prospective study were enrolled through a virtual design, were aged about 18 to 89 years, and lived in 24 United States geographic areas. In the prospective study, cohorts were assigned on the basis of participant-reported clinical history obtained from a screening survey and a study questionnaire. Recovered participants in ImmuneRACE Cohort 3 were defined by two consecutive negative NP/OP PCR tests, clearance by a healthcare professional, or resolution of symptoms. Each participant in the prospective study had whole blood, serum and a nasopharyngeal or oropharyngeal swab collected by mobile phlebotomists. Participants in the prospective study had the option to provide additional blood draws and questionnaires over a roughly 2-month period. Blood samples from the prospective study were shipped frozen or at room temperature prior to DNA extraction. The immunoSEQ Assay, a bias-controlled multiplex PCR, was used to amplify TCRbeta CDR3 regions from genomic DNA. The paper's processing steps were these. The number of nucleated cells in each sample was estimated from the amplification of reference gene primers within the assay. To quantify the absolute abundance of each unique TCRbeta CDR3 rearrangement, sequence reads were collapsed and filtered. Productive Simpson clonality was computed per sample as the square root of Simpson's diversity index over productive rearrangements. TCRdb took this table from immuneACCESS and kept in-frame rearrangements with V and J called. Such tables lack part of the clones; where checked against another copy, unresolved V genes explain under half of the gap, and the rest is unexplained. D and trimming come from the DNA, and the V and J calls and clone size come from that table. The sample table holds about 250,000 clones, of which approximately 86% were seen once. Of the sample, 1.5% to 2% falls within the top ten clones.

A note on this clone: Its antigen is unknown. Within one base of it there is no much larger clone, and no base qualities were kept.

The CDR3 covers 18 residues, taking in both the cysteine and the phenylalanine. The kept DNA is CDR3 alone, 54 bases in frame from the first base. CDR1 and CDR2 are drawn from the germline V gene (reference sequence): MNHEY, SMNVEV. The junction shows trimming of 2 bases on V and 1 base on J, and the gene matches do not reach 13 bases of it. What was sequenced was PBMCs or T cells enriched from blood (not recorded which). This chain joins TRBV27 to TRBJ2-5; 7 central bases correspond to TRBD2. This clonotype originated in a woman in her 50s who had recovered from COVID-19. The CDR3 amino acid sequence is: CASSLVFGRTTIQETQYF. In nucleotide form, the sequence is TGTGCCAGCAGTTTAGTTTTCGGGAGGACCACGATCCAAGAGACCCAGTACTTC.